This TCR beta chain was captured in a study of cytomegalovirus exposure and HLA in healthy donors. This clone was detected a few times. The PCR used 60 Vbeta and 13 Jbeta primers. Repertoires were generated with immunoSEQ multiplex PCR, while TCRdb's copy carries only in-frame clones and drops some. The data show approximately 170,000 clones, roughly 77% seen once. Per germline, CDR1 GTSNPN and CDR2 SVGIG (reference sequence). V gave up 0 bases and J gave up 6 bases, with 8 bases separating them. The CDR3 has 13 amino acids. The sequencing input was PBMCs. The TCR was taken from a man younger than 35 in good health and CMV-seropositive. V and J are TRBV30 and TRBJ1-4; D is uncertain. The CDR3 region has the DNA TGTGCCTGGAGTGTACTTATGGATGAAAAACTGTTTTTT. Its translation is CAWSVLMDEKLFF.